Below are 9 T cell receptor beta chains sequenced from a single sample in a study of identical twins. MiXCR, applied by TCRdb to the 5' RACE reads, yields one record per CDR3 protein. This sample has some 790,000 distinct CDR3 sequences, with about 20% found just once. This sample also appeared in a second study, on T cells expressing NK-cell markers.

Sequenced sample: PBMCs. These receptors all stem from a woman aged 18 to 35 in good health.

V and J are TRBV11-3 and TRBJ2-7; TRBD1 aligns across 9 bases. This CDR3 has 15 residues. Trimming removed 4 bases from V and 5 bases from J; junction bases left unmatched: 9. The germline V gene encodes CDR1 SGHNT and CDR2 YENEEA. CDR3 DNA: TGTGCCAGCAGCTCACGGACAGGGGATCACAACGAGCAGTACTTC. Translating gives CASSSRTGDHNEQYF.

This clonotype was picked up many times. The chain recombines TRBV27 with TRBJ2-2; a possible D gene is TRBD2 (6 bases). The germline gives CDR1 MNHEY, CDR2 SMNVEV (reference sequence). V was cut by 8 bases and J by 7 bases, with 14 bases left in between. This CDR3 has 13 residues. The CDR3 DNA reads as TGTGCCAGCGGACTAAGGCCCGGCGGGGAGCTGTTTTTT. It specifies CASGLRPGGELFF.

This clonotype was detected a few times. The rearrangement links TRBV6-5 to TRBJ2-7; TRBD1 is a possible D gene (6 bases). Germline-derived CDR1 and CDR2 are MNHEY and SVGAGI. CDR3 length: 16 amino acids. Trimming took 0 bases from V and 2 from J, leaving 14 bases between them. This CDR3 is CASSYSIEQGTYEQYF. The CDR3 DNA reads TGTGCCAGCAGTTACTCGATAGAACAGGGAACCTACGAGCAGTACTTC.

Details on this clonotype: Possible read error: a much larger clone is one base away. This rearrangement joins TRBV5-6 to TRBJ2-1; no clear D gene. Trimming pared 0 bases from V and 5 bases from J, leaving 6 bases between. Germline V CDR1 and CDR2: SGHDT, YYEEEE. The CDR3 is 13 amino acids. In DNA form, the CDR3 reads TGTGCCAGCAGCTTGGGGTGGCACAATGAGCAGTTCTTC. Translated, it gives CASSLGWHNEQFF.

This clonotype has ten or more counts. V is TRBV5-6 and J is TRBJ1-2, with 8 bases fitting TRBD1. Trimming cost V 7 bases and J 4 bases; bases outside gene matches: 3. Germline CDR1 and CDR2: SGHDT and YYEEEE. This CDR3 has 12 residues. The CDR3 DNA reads TGTGCCAGCCATCAGGGGGCCTATGGCTACACCTTC. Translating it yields CASHQGAYGYTF.

CDR3 sequence (DNA): TGTGCCAGCAGACGGGACAGGGGGATTAATTCACCCCTCCACTTT. It yields the protein CASRRDRGINSPLHF. The V and J genes are TRBV28 and TRBJ1-6; 11 bases line up with TRBD1. The V gene end was trimmed by 6 bases and the J gene end by 6 bases; junction bases not matched to a gene: 4. Germline values: CDR1 MDHEN, CDR2 SYDVKM. The CDR3 is 15 residues long.

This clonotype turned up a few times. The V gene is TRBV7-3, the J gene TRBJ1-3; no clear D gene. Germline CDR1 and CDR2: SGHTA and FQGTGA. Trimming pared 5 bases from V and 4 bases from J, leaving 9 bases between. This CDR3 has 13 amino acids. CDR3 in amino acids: CASSPDGGNTIYF. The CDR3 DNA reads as TGTGCCAGCAGCCCGGACGGAGGAAACACCATATATTTT.

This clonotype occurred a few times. CDR3 DNA: TGTGCCAGCAGTTTTGTGGGGGCCACAGATACGCAGTATTTT. It encodes CASSFVGATDTQYF. The genes are TRBV12-3 or TRBV12-4 and TRBJ2-3; a weak D match, TRBD1 (6 bases). V was shortened by 3 bases and J by 2 bases, with 9 bases between the two germline ends. CDR3 length: 14 residues.

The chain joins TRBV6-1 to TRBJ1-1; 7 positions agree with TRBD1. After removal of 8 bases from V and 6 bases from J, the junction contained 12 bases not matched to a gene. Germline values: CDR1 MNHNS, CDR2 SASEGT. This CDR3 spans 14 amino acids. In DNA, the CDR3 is TGTGCCAGCTTCCAGGACAGGTCAAGCGCTGAAGCTTTCTTT. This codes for CASFQDRSSAEAFF.